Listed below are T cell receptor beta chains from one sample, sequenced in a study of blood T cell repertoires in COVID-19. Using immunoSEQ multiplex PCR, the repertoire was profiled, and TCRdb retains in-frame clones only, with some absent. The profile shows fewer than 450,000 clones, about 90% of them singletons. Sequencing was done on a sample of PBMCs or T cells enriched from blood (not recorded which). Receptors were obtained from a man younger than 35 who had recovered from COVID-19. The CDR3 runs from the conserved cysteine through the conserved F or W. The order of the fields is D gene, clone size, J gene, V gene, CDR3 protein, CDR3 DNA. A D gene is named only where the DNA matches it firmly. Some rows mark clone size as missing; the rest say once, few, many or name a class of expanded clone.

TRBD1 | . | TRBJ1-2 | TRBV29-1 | CSVEDRRTGDGYTF | TGCAGCGTTGAAGATCGTAGGACAGGGGATGGCTACACCTTC
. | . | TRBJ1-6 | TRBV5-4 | CASSLSAARGVFNSPLHF | TGTGCCAGCAGCTTGTCGGCGGCTCGGGGAGTCTTTAATTCACCCCTCCACTTT
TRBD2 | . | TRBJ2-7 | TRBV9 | CASSVGAGGGYEQYF | TGTGCCAGCAGCGTAGGGGCGGGAGGGGGTTACGAGCAGTACTTC
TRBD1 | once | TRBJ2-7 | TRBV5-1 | CASNGQGKSGEQYF | TGCGCCAGCAACGGACAGGGGAAGTCGGGGGAGCAGTACTTC
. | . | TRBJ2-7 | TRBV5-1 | CASSLGGNTYEQYF | TGCGCCAGCAGCTTGGGAGGGAACACCTACGAGCAGTACTTC
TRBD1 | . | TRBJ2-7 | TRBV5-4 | CASSAGQGTYEQYF | TGTGCCAGCAGCGCGGGACAGGGCACCTACGAGCAGTACTTC
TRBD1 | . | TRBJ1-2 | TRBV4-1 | CASSQGVTGDYGYTF | TGCGCCAGCAGCCAGGGCGTAACAGGGGACTATGGCTACACCTTC
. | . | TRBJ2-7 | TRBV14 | CASRPSLPYEQYF | TGTGCCAGCCGCCCCTCACTGCCCTACGAGCAGTACTTC
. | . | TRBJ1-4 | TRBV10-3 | CAISEGGAREKLFF | TGTGCCATCAGTGAAGGGGGGGCGAGGGAAAAACTGTTTTTT
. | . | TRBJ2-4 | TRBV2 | CASSPGLGIQYF | TGTGCCAGCTCACCGGGACTGGGCATTCAGTACTTC
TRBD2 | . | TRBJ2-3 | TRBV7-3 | CASSLKTSGGYFSTDTQYF | TGTGCCAGCAGCTTAAAAACTAGCGGGGGGTACTTTAGCACAGATACGCAGTATTTT
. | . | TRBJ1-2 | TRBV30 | CAWQGGNYGYTF | TGTGCCTGGCAGGGTGGAAACTATGGCTACACCTTC
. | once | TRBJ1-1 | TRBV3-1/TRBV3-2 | CASSQVTSNTEAFF | TGTGCCAGCAGCCAAGTCACGAGTAACACTGAAGCTTTCTTT
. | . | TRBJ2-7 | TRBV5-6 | CASSIRDSSYEQYF | TGTGCCAGCAGCATCCGGGACTCATCCTACGAGCAGTACTTC
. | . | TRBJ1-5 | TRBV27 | CATADEGGQPQHF | TGTGCCACAGCAGATGAAGGGGGACAGCCCCAGCATTTT
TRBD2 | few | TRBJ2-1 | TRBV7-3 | CASRATSGREDEQFF | TGTGCCAGCAGGGCGACTAGCGGGAGGGAAGATGAGCAGTTCTTC
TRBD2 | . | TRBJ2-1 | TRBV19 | CASSPRIGRGEQFF | TGTGCCAGTAGTCCCCGAATTGGGAGGGGTGAGCAGTTCTTC
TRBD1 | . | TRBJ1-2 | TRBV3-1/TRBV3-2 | CASSPLTGGIRGYTF | TGTGCCAGCAGCCCGCTGACAGGGGGCATTCGTGGCTACACCTTC
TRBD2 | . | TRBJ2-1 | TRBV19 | CASSRRGEAYNEQFF | TGTGCCAGTAGTCGCCGGGGGGAGGCCTACAATGAGCAGTTCTTC
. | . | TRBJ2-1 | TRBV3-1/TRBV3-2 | CASSPMLGAYNEQFF | TGTGCCAGCAGCCCGATGCTAGGGGCCTACAATGAGCAGTTCTTC
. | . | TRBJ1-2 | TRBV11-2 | CASSFGREPMAYTF | TGTGCCAGCAGCTTCGGACGGGAACCTATGGCCTACACCTTC
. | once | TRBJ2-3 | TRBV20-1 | CSASRSDTQYF | TGCAGTGCTAGCAGGTCAGATACGCAGTATTTT
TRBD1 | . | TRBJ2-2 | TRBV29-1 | CSVGYRGPGNTGELFF | TGCAGCGTTGGCTACAGGGGGCCTGGGAACACCGGGGAGCTGTTTTTT
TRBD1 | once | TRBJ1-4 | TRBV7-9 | CASSPGQEKGYEKLFF | TGTGCCAGCAGCCCGGGACAGGAAAAAGGTTATGAAAAACTGTTTTTT
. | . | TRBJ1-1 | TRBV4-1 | CASSQVLSGSGEAFF | TGCGCCAGCAGCCAAGTATTATCGGGGTCAGGTGAAGCTTTCTTT
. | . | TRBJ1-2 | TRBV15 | CATSRRLEGDGYTF | TGTGCCACCAGCAGACGCCTTGAGGGGGATGGCTACACCTTC
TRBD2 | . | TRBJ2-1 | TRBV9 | CASSVGVGTSYEQFF | TGTGCCAGCAGCGTCGGGGTCGGGACTAGCTATGAGCAGTTCTTC
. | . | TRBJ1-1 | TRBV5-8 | CASSLTAFEAFF | TGTGCCAGCAGCTTGACAGCCTTTGAAGCTTTCTTT
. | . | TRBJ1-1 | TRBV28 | CASSSWRFTEAFF | TGTGCCAGCAGTTCTTGGAGATTCACTGAAGCTTTCTTT
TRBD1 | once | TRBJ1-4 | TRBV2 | CASSELGQGGEKLFF | TGTGCCAGCAGTGAATTGGGACAGGGGGGAGAAAAACTGTTTTTT
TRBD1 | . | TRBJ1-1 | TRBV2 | CASSAGQGRGTEAFF | TGTGCCAGCAGTGCGGGACAGGGGAGGGGAACTGAAGCTTTCTTT
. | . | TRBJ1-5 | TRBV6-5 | CASRTEGSNQPQHF | TGTGCCAGCAGGACAGAAGGTAGCAATCAGCCCCAGCATTTT
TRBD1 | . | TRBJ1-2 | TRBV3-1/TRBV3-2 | CASSRQGQALYGYTF | TGTGCCAGCAGCCGACAGGGACAAGCCCTATATGGCTACACCTTC
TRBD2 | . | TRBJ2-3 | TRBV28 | CASSPRGAPTDTQYF | TGTGCCAGCAGCCCGCGGGGGGCCCCCACAGATACGCAGTATTTT
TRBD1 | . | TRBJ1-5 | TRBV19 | CASSGQGGGNQPQHF | TGTGCCAGTAGTGGGCAGGGGGGAGGCAATCAGCCCCAGCATTTT
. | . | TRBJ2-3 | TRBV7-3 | CASRSQPSTDTQYF | TGTGCCAGCAGATCACAGCCTAGCACAGATACGCAGTATTTT
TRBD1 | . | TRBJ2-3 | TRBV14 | CASSQATGPRATQYF | TGTGCCAGCAGCCAAGCGACAGGGCCAAGGGCTACGCAGTATTTT
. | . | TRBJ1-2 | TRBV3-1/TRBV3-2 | CASSQGSGGPSDYGYTF | TGTGCCAGCAGCCAAGGGTCGGGGGGCCCCAGCGACTATGGCTACACCTTC
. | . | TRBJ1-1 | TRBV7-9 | CASRPPPKAGTEAFF | TGTGCCAGCAGACCGCCTCCAAAGGCGGGCACTGAAGCTTTCTTT
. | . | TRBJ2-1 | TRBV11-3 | CASSPRSSYNEQFF | TGTGCCAGCAGCCCGCGTAGCTCCTACAATGAGCAGTTCTTC
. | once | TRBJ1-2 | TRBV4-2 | CASSQGQTYTF | TGTGCCAGCAGCCAAGGACAGACCTACACCTTC
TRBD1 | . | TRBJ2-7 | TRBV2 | CASSAARGTYEQYF | TGTGCCAGCAGTGCTGCCAGGGGGACCTACGAGCAGTACTTC
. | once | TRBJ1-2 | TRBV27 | CASSSPDRPDGYTF | TGTGCCAGCAGTTCGCCCGACAGGCCCGATGGCTACACCTTC
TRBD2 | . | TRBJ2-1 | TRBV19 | CASSGLAGHYNEQFF | TGTGCCAGTAGCGGACTAGCGGGCCACTACAATGAGCAGTTCTTC
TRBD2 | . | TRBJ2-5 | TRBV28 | CASLPSGREETQYF | TGTGCCAGCCTTCCTAGCGGGAGGGAAGAGACCCAGTACTTC
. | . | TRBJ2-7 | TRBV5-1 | CASSLGQATYYEQYF | TGCGCCAGCAGCTTGGGGCAGGCAACATACTACGAGCAGTACTTC
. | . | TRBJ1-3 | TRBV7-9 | CASSSDGPTRERRGNTIYF | TGTGCCAGCAGCTCGGACGGGCCCACCAGGGAACGTCGTGGAAACACCATATATTTT
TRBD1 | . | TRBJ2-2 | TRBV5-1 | CASSYGTGITGELFF | TGCGCCAGCAGCTATGGGACAGGGATCACCGGGGAGCTGTTTTTT
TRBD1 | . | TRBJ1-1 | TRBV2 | CASRRQGAGTEAFF | TGTGCCAGCCGGAGACAGGGGGCGGGCACTGAAGCTTTCTTT
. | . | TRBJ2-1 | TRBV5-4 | CASSLAAENVEQFF | TGTGCCAGCAGCTTGGCCGCTGAGAACGTCGAGCAGTTCTTC
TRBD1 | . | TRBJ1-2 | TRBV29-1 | CSVTGGNYGYTF | TGCAGCGTGACAGGGGGTAACTATGGCTACACCTTC
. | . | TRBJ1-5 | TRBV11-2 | CASSLIPGGDQPQHF | TGTGCCAGCAGCTTGATTCCGGGGGGGGATCAGCCCCAGCATTTT
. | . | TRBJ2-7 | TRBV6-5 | CASISRTAYEQYF | TGTGCCAGCATCTCCAGGACAGCCTACGAGCAGTACTTC
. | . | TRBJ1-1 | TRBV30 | CAWSVSEGTEAFF | TGTGCCTGGAGTGTCTCGGAGGGCACTGAAGCTTTCTTT